This T cell receptor (beta chain) is from a study of T cell responses to AZD1222 COVID-19 vaccine. Study-level findings and limits: Clonal diversity was possibly underestimated, and white British individuals and females predominated among donors. CD4 TCRs associated with vaccination spanned spike, dominating at 160-218 and 743-854. Baseline seropositives among AZD1222 recipients totaled only five to seven.

Notes on this clone: Its antigen is unknown.

The assay was immunoSEQ multiplex PCR, and TCRdb's table has in-frame clones only and misses some. There are around 160,000 clones in the sample; under 95% occur only once, and 1% to 1.4% lies in the top ten. There are 15 residues in the CDR3. The V gene's germline CDR1 is SGHVS and CDR2 FNYEAQ. V lost 4 bases and J lost 7, with 16 bases in between. The sequence derives from an adult who received the AZD1222 COVID-19 vaccine. Here the sequenced sample was peripheral blood, taken 28 days after the second AZD1222 dose. The chain recombines TRBV7-6 with TRBJ1-4; D is undetermined. The CDR3 nucleotides are TGTGCCAGCAGCTACAAATCAGGTTACCCTGAAAAACTGTTTTTT. Its translation: CASSYKSGYPEKLFF.